This entry concerns a single T cell receptor (beta chain). Its antigen remains unknown. The sample comes from a study of siplizumab effects on memory and regulatory T cells. Study findings and constraints: On average, about 72% of mappable alloreactive CD4+ clones were Treg-derived under siplizumab, against about 27% in controls.

Some clones are missing from TCRdb's copy, which holds only in-frame ones; the method was immunoSEQ multiplex PCR. The repertoire includes about 120,000 clones, approximately 94% of them detected once, and approximately 1.8% sits in the top ten. Germline V gives CDR1 SGHRS, CDR2 YFSETQ. CDR3 length: 15 amino acids. The junction had 9 bases not matched to a gene; V was cut back by 3 bases and J by 5 bases. The clonotype comes from a human donor in good health. The sample taken for sequencing was non-Treg CD4+ T cells sorted from blood. The chain recombines TRBV5-1 with TRBJ2-3; 7 bases line up with TRBD2. CDR3 residues: CASSSRLAPLDTQYF. The CDR3 DNA reads as TGCGCCAGCAGCTCCCGACTAGCTCCCTTAGATACGCAGTATTTT.